The source of this T cell receptor (beta chain) is a study of blood T cell repertoires in COVID-19. As for the study in general: Sites across the United States, Italy and Spain contributed samples from acute and convalescent COVID-19. Sources were T cells, B-cell-depleted T cells, or PBMCs; the material itself was cDNA or gDNA.

This table comes from immunoSEQ multiplex PCR, and its TCRdb copy is limited to in-frame clones, with some not included. The profile shows 370,000 or so clones, about four fifths of them singletons. The CDR3 totals 14 residues. Germline V gives CDR1 WNHNN, CDR2 SYGVQD (reference sequence). V shed 5 bases and J 7 bases; nucleotides not matched to a gene: 4. The chain recombines TRBV10-1 with TRBJ1-6; TRBD1 matches 8 bases. Sequencing was carried out using peripheral blood. This sequence originates from a human donor with acute or convalescent COVID-19. The donor label of this sample is uncertain. The CDR3 coding sequence is TGCGCCAGCAGTTCGACAGGGGAAAATTCACCCCTCCACTTT. The encoded protein is CASSSTGENSPLHF.